The 13 T cell receptor beta chains listed next were all sequenced from one sample in a study of T cell repertoires in ileal Crohn's disease. Repertoires were generated with immunoSEQ multiplex PCR, while TCRdb's copy carries only in-frame clones and drops some. The table lists thousands of clones, under 85% of them singletons, with more than 4% in the top ten. Sequenced input: ileal tissue. The receptors shown here come from an adult with Crohn's disease.

The J gene is TRBJ1-1, the V gene TRBV11-1, with D uncertain. This CDR3 comprises 14 residues. Germline CDR1 SGHAT, CDR2 FQDESV (reference sequence). V gave up 5 bases and J gave up 3 bases, with 13 bases separating them. CDR3 DNA: TGTGCCAGCAGCCGAGAGGGTGGGGACACTGAAGCTTTCTTT. This sequence encodes CASSREGGDTEAFF. Variable domain in full (rest from reference TRBV11-1 and TRBJ1-1): EAEVAQSPRYKITEKSQAVAFWCDPISGHATLYWYRQILGQGPELLVQFQDESVVDDSQLPKDRFSAERLKGVDSTLKIQPAELGDSAMYLCASSREGGDTEAFFGQGTRLTVV.

This clone is classed as medium-sized. The chain couples TRBV6-6 to TRBJ1-2; D unclear. Looked up from germline, CDR1 is MNHNY and CDR2 is SVGAGI (reference sequence). This CDR3 has 13 residues. V gave up 7 bases and J gave up 4 bases, with 13 bases separating them. CDR3 region: CASNIALGYGYTF. The CDR3 region has the DNA TGTGCCAGCAATATAGCATTGGGCTATGGCTACACCTTC.

This clone occurred once. The V call is TRBV19, the J call TRBJ1-2; D not resolved. Germline assignment: CDR1 LNHDA and CDR2 SQIVND (reference sequence). V gave up 4 bases and J gave up 0 bases, with 9 bases separating them. The CDR3 runs 14 residues. The CDR3 sequence is CASSTYSTNYGYTF. The CDR3 DNA reads as TGTGCCAGTAGTACCTACAGCACTAACTATGGCTACACCTTC. Variable domain in full (rest from reference TRBV19 and TRBJ1-2): DGGITQSPKYLFRKEGQNVTLSCEQNLNHDAMYWYRQDPGQGLRLIYYSQIVNDFQKGDIAEGYSVSREKKESFPLTVTSAQKNPTAFYLCASSTYSTNYGYTFGSGTRLTVV.

This clone has a single count. The chain links TRBV5-5 to TRBJ2-7; D gene uncertain. CDR1 and CDR2 from the germline V gene are SGHKS and YYEKEE (reference sequence). Trimming pared 2 bases from V and 4 bases from J, leaving 13 bases between. The CDR3 is made up of 14 amino acids. The CDR3 region is CASSFFPRDYEQYF. The CDR3 coding sequence is TGTGCCAGCAGCTTTTTCCCCAGAGATTACGAGCAGTACTTC.

This chain links TRBV7-9 with TRBJ1-1, with a tentative D call TRBD1 (6 bases). Germline CDR1 and CDR2: SEHNR and FQNEAQ (reference sequence). The CDR3 is made up of 14 amino acids. V was shortened by 4 bases and J by 0 bases, with 9 bases between the two germline ends. For the CDR3, the DNA is TGTGCCAGCAGCTCTCAGGGGCTGAACACTGAAGCTTTCTTT. Protein: CASSSQGLNTEAFF.

This clone was detected once. The chain is built from TRBV5-6 and TRBJ1-1; the D is unclear. V gave up 2 bases and J gave up 1 base, with 6 bases separating them. The CDR3 loop spans 13 amino acids. Germline lookup yields CDR1 SGHDT and CDR2 YYEEEE. In DNA, the CDR3 is TGTGCCAGCAGCTTTTACGCGAACACTGAAGCTTTCTTT. The encoded protein is CASSFYANTEAFF.

This clone was counted a few times. The V and J genes are TRBV9 and TRBJ1-4; no firm D call. CDR3 length equals 15 residues. Per the germline V gene, CDR1 is SGDLS and CDR2 is YYNGEE. The ends were cut back, 0 bases at V and 3 bases at J, with 9 bases in the middle. The CDR3 reads CASSVDLGSNEKLFF. As DNA, the CDR3 is TGTGCCAGCAGCGTAGATCTGGGATCTAATGAAAAACTGTTTTTT.

The rearrangement links TRBV5-1 to TRBJ1-2; D uncertain. Germline CDR1 is SGHRS and CDR2 is YFSETQ. CDR3 length: 13 amino acids. Trimming shortened V by 2 bases and J by 8 bases, and 13 bases separated the two germline ends. The CDR3 reads CASSFSVGGGYTF. In nucleotides, the CDR3 is TGCGCCAGCAGCTTCTCGGTTGGCGGGGGCTACACCTTC.

V usage is TRBV5-4 and J usage is TRBJ2-2, with D perhaps matching TRBD2 (5 bases). There are 16 residues in the CDR3. V lost 0 bases and J lost 1, with 10 bases in between. Germline V gives CDR1 SGHNT, CDR2 YYREEE (reference sequence). CDR3 DNA: TGTGCCAGCAGCTTGGAAATGGGAGTGAACACCGGGGAGCTGTTTTTT. As protein: CASSLEMGVNTGELFF.

The J gene is TRBJ2-7, the V gene TRBV4-1; 10 nucleotides align to TRBD1. Trimming removed 4 bases from V and 7 bases from J; junction bases left unmatched: 10. Germline assignment: CDR1 MGHRA and CDR2 YSYEKL. The CDR3 consists of 15 residues. The CDR3 DNA is TGCGCCAGCAGCCCCGGGACAGGGGATCGGTGGGAGCAGTACTTC. Translating gives CASSPGTGDRWEQYF.

The chain employs TRBV6-1 and TRBJ2-3; 7 bases line up with TRBD1. From germline, CDR1 is MNHNS and CDR2 SASEGT. The CDR3 consists of 14 residues. Germline trimming cut 11 bases from V and 2 bases from J; bases unmatched to any gene: 10. CDR3 amino acids: CAGAPGQLTDTQYF. Here the CDR3 DNA reads TGTGCCGGGGCCCCGGGACAGCTCACAGATACGCAGTATTTT.

The chain uses TRBV27 and TRBJ2-7; D gene uncertain. Trimming pared 0 bases from V and 3 bases from J, leaving 9 bases between. Germline V lookup: CDR1 MNHEY, CDR2 SMNVEV (reference sequence). CDR3 length equals 14 residues. CDR3 nucleotide sequence: TGTGCCAGCAGTTTATCTGCCTCAGGCTACGAGCAGTACTTC. Translating it yields CASSLSASGYEQYF.

The chain recombines TRBV7-6 with TRBJ1-3, with D uncertain. This CDR3 comprises 15 residues. The V end lost 1 base, the J end lost 0 bases, and 7 bases lay between the germline ends. Germline V gives CDR1 SGHVS, CDR2 FNYEAQ. CDR3 coding DNA: TGTGCCAGCAGCTTAGAACCGAGCTCTGGAAACACCATATATTTT. Amino acids: CASSLEPSSGNTIYF.